This entry concerns a single T cell receptor (beta chain). Its antigen is unknown. The data were taken from a study of Ad26.COV2.S vaccination and SARS-CoV-2 variants. Study overall: Intramuscular Ad26.COV2.S doses were given once or twice, 56 days apart. Findings and caveats of the study: Placebo recipients had lower spike-specific TCR breadth than vaccine recipients.

Regarding treatment: approximately 18 received Ad26.COV2.S at low or high dose, single or two shots; roughly five received placebo; per-sample allocation not given. The samples were gathered on day 63 after the first injection of vaccine or placebo. In the vaccine, an Ad26 vector expressed the SARS-CoV-2 spike of the Wuhan strain. CDR3 length: 15 amino acids. Trimming removed 5 bases from V and 4 bases from J, with 14 bases in between. Germline-derived CDR1 and CDR2 are LNHNV and YYDKDF (reference sequence). Sequencing was performed with immunoSEQ multiplex PCR; in TCRdb, only in-frame clones are kept and a portion is missing. The sample yields roughly 400,000 clones, approximately 90% seen once.

The source material was peripheral blood, sampled in a trial of Ad26.COV2.S vaccine versus placebo. The chain joins TRBV15 to TRBJ1-4; D not certain. This clonotype originated in a person aged 18-60 years who received the Ad26.COV2.S COVID-19 vaccine or a placebo. The CDR3 sequence: CATSGSLTHNEKLFF. CDR3 bases: TGTGCCACCAGCGGATCTCTTACTCATAATGAAAAACTGTTTTTT.